This T cell receptor beta chain was recorded in a study of blood T cell repertoires in COVID-19. The table lists this clone with a few counts. In germline, CDR1 is KGHSH, CDR2 LQKENI. This CDR3 spans 17 amino acids. The ends lost 2 bases at V and 2 bases at J; junction bases unmatched: 9. Authors' methods: Nucleated cell counts were estimated from reference gene primer amplification. TCRdb's copy holds only in-frame clones and misses some; the assay was immunoSEQ multiplex PCR. Clonal size and the V and J genes are those of that table, whereas D and trimming came from the DNA. This table holds 150,000 to 200,000 clones, around 79% found once.

This clonotype was obtained from a woman between 65 and 79 years old with acute or convalescent COVID-19. The rearrangement links TRBV18 to TRBJ1-1, with TRBD1 matching over 9 bases. The specimen sequenced was peripheral blood. The CDR3 protein is CASSPSGQGPANTEAFF. The CDR3 DNA reads as TGTGCCAGCTCACCATCCGGACAGGGGCCAGCCAACACTGAAGCTTTCTTT.